This is a list of T cell receptor beta chains from one sample in a study of spatial heterogeneity in lung cancer. TCRdb passed the 5' RACE reads through MiXCR, listing each CDR3 protein once. The sample lists around 11,000 distinct CDR3 sequences; around 10% were seen once. The material sequenced was PBMCs, taken at follow-up. The receptors stem from a female donor with early-stage non-small cell lung cancer. The CDR3 runs from the conserved cysteine through the conserved F or W. Each record gives: clone size, D gene, J gene, V gene, CDR3 protein, CDR3 DNA. The D gene is left open where the match is weak. Clone size, where shown, is once, few, many, or a class for clones that have expanded.

many | NA | TRBJ2-3 | TRBV20-1 | CSALLTDTQYF | TGCAGTGCCCTTCTGACAGATACGCAGTATTTT
many | NA | TRBJ1-1 | TRBV30 | CAWRFEAEAFF | TGTGCCTGGAGGTTTGAGGCTGAAGCTTTCTTT
many | TRBD2 | TRBJ2-1 | TRBV20-1 | CSARKGLAGGFSYNEQFF | TGCAGTGCTAGAAAGGGACTAGCGGGAGGGTTTTCCTACAATGAGCAGTTCTTC
many | NA | TRBJ1-1 | TRBV6-2/TRBV6-3 | CASSLGRRQMNTEAFF | TGTGCCAGCAGTCTTGGAAGGCGACAGATGAACACTGAAGCTTTCTTT
many | NA | TRBJ2-1 | TRBV6-1 | CASSGPIVQFF | TGTGCCAGCAGTGGTCCGATTGTGCAGTTCTTC
few | TRBD1 | TRBJ1-2 | TRBV27 | CASSFHRGSYGYTF | TGTGCCAGCAGTTTTCACAGGGGCTCCTATGGCTACACCTTC
many | NA | TRBJ2-5 | TRBV20-1 | CSARDFMQETYQETQYF | TGCAGTGCTAGAGACTTCATGCAGGAGACGTACCAAGAGACCCAGTACTTC
many | NA | TRBJ2-3 | TRBV5-4 | CASSLEATYTDTQYF | TGTGCCAGCAGCTTAGAGGCAACCTACACAGATACGCAGTATTTT
many | NA | TRBJ2-1 | TRBV4-2 | CASSQEWGTPLFVEQFF | TGTGCCAGCAGCCAAGAGTGGGGGACCCCCCTTTTTGTTGAGCAGTTCTTC
few | NA | TRBJ2-5 | TRBV5-1 | CASSKGQSQETQYF | TGCGCCAGCAGCAAAGGACAGTCGCAAGAGACCCAGTACTTC
many | NA | TRBJ2-5 | TRBV18 | CASSPKGKETQYF | TGTGCCAGCTCACCAAAGGGAAAGGAGACCCAGTACTTC
many | TRBD2 | TRBJ2-2 | TRBV7-3 | CASRPAGVSGELFF | TGTGCCAGCAGACCAGCGGGAGTTTCCGGGGAGCTGTTTTTT
NA | TRBD1 | TRBJ1-2 | TRBV20-1 | CSARDRGLGYTF | TGCAGTGCCAGGGACAGGGGGCTTGGCTACACCTTC
many | NA | TRBJ1-5 | TRBV6-5 | CASSTENQPQHF | TGTGCCAGCTCGACTGAAAATCAGCCCCAGCATTTT
many | TRBD2 | TRBJ2-5 | TRBV28 | CASSLLQAGGWETQYF | TGTGCCAGCAGCCTACTACAAGCGGGAGGTTGGGAGACCCAGTACTTC
few | TRBD1 | TRBJ2-7 | TRBV12-3/TRBV12-4 | CASSLTGTDYEQYF | TGTGCCAGCAGTCTCACGGGGACAGACTACGAGCAGTACTTC
NA | TRBD2 | TRBJ2-3 | TRBV7-2 | CASTLREGDTQYF | TGTGCCAGCACCCTAAGGGAGGGGGATACGCAGTATTTT
many | TRBD1 | TRBJ2-5 | TRBV9 | CASSTRQGGGETQYF | TGTGCCAGCAGTACCAGACAGGGGGGCGGAGAGACCCAGTACTTC
many | NA | TRBJ1-2 | TRBV4-3 | CASSQAGHGGGYGYTF | TGCGCCAGCAGCCAGGCGGGACATGGCGGGGGATATGGCTACACCTTC
many | TRBD2 | TRBJ2-1 | TRBV20-1 | CSARGLAGGKEQFF | TGCAGTGCCAGGGGACTAGCGGGAGGAAAGGAGCAGTTCTTC
many | NA | TRBJ2-1 | TRBV7-6 | CASSLMAGRNNEQFF | TGTGCCAGCAGCTTAATGGCGGGGAGGAACAATGAGCAGTTCTTC
many | NA | TRBJ2-2 | TRBV7-2 | CASSLLQVNTGELFF | TGTGCCAGCAGCTTACTACAAGTGAACACCGGGGAGCTGTTTTTT
many | TRBD2 | TRBJ2-1 | TRBV9 | CASSVGASGSFEQFF | TGTGCCAGCAGCGTAGGGGCTAGCGGGAGTTTTGAGCAGTTCTTC
NA | NA | TRBJ2-4 | TRBV18 | CASSRGRENIQYF | TGTGCCAGCTCACGCGGACGGGAAAACATTCAGTACTTC
many | NA | TRBJ2-2 | TRBV27 | CASSFRQAGELFF | TGTGCCAGCAGTTTCCGACAGGCTGGGGAGCTGTTTTTT
NA | TRBD1 | TRBJ2-5 | TRBV7-6 | CASSLGTGTTSRTQYF | TGTGCCAGCAGCTTAGGGACAGGGACGACAAGTCGGACCCAGTACTTC
few | NA | TRBJ2-5 | TRBV10-2 | CASSRHLQETQYF | TGCGCCAGCAGCCGACATCTCCAAGAGACCCAGTACTTC
many | NA | TRBJ1-3 | TRBV27 | CASSVTYSGNTIYF | TGTGCCAGCAGTGTCACCTACTCTGGAAACACCATATATTTT
few | NA | TRBJ2-5 | TRBV10-3 | CAIRGGRTEETQYF | TGTGCCATCAGGGGGGGTAGGACTGAGGAGACCCAGTACTTC
many | NA | TRBJ2-3 | TRBV12-3/TRBV12-4 | CASTTPLSWDTQYF | TGTGCCAGCACTACACCCCTTTCTTGGGATACGCAGTATTTT
NA | TRBD1 | TRBJ2-3 | TRBV10-3 | CAISEWQGEDTQYF | TGTGCCATCAGTGAATGGCAGGGGGAAGATACGCAGTATTTT
NA | TRBD2 | TRBJ2-1 | TRBV7-2 | CASSFRAGGAYNEQFF | TGTGCCAGCAGCTTCCGAGCGGGAGGGGCCTACAATGAGCAGTTCTTC
few | NA | TRBJ1-2 | TRBV2 | CASSPRWGSNYGYTF | TGTGCCAGCAGTCCTCGTTGGGGGAGTAACTATGGCTACACCTTC
many | NA | TRBJ1-1 | TRBV5-1 | CASSPFRENTEAFF | TGCGCCAGCAGCCCCTTCAGGGAGAACACTGAAGCTTTCTTT
many | TRBD2 | TRBJ2-2 | TRBV20-1 | CSALRLAGHTGELFF | TGCAGTGCCCTGCGACTAGCGGGACACACCGGGGAGCTGTTTTTT
NA | NA | TRBJ1-1 | TRBV12-3/TRBV12-4 | CASSSRELNTEAFF | TGTGCCAGCAGTAGCCGGGAGCTTAACACTGAAGCTTTCTTT
NA | NA | TRBJ2-3 | TRBV5-1 | CASSLGWEGANTDTQYF | TGCGCCAGCAGCTTGGGTTGGGAGGGGGCCAACACAGATACGCAGTATTTT